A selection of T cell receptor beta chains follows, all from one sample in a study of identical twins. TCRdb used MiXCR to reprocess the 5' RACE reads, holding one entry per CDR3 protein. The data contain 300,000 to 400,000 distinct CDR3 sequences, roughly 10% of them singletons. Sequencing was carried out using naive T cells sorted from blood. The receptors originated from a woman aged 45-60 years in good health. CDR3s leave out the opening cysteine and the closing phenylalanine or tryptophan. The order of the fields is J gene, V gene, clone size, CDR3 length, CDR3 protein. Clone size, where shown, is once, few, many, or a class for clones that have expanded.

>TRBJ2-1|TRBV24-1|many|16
ATSDLPYPSDGATEQF
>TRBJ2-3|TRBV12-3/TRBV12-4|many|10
ASSSRTNTQY
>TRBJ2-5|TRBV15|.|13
ATSRDPGARETQY
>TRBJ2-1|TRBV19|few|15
ASSMGLAGGGGYEQF
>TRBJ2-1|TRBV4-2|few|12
ASSTGLDYNEQF
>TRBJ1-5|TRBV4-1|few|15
ASSQVLPRALNQPQH
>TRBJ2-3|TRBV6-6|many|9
ASRAADTQY
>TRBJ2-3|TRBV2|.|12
ASWTSGGSDTQY
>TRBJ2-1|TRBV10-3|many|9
AISSSNEQF
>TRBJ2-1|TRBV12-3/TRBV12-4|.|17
ASTRARTSGRSSYNEQF
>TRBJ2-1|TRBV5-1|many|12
ASSLFQGANEQF
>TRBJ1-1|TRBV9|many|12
ASSPLDGYTEAF
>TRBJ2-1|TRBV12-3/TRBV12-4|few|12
ASSLGAPYNEQF
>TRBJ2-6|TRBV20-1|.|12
SASRGAGANVLT
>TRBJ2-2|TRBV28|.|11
ASRGAPQGELF
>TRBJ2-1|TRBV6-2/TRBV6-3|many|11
ASSYPGQVEQF
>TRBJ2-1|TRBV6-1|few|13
ASRELAGGNNEQF
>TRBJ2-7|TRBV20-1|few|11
SARLGEAIEQY
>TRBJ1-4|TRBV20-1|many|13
SASVPYGSYEKLF
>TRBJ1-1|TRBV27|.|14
ASSLRQTSMNTEAF
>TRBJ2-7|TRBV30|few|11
AWNRDTPYEQY
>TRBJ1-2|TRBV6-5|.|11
ASSYTGGHGYT
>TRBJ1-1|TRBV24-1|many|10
ATSDSDAEAF
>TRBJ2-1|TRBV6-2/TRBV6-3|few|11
ASTSSSYNEQF
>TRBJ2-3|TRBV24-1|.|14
ATEPGQTTSTDTQY
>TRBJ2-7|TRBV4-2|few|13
ASSARLGSSYEQY
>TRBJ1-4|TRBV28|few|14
ASSPGGFRTNEKLF
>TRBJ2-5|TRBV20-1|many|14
SGFSASGSSKRTQY
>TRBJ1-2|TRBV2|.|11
ASRATVSYGYT
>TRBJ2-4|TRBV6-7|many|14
ASSQEKGQGVDIQY
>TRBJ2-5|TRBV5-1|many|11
ASSLVFQETQY
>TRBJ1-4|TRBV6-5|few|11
ASMRTVNEKLF
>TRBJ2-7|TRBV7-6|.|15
ASSLAGVKGPTYEQY
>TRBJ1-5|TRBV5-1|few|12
ASSPGDGNQPQH
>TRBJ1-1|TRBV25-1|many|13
ASSEGWGLNTEAF
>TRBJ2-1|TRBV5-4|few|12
ASSLGTGNNEQF
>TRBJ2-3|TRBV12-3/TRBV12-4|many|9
ASSLSDTQY
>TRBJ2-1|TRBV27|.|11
ASSPYRAYEQF
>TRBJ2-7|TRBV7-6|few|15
ASSSQPQGATITEQY
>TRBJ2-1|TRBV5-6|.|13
ASSLPTGEGDEQF
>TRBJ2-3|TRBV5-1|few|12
ASSKLDGTDTQY
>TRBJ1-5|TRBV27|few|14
ASSRKYDRSNQPQH
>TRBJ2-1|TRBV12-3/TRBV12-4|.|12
ASNLSGRENEQF
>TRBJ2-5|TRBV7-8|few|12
ASRKRGSQETQY
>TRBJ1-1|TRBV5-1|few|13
ASSPEGRGNTEAF
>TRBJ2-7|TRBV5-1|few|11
ASSSYSGTARY
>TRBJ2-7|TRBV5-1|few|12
ASSTGTGSYEQY